What follows is one T cell receptor beta chain and its context. The data were obtained in a study of T cell changes during pregnancy in multiple sclerosis. The method was immunoSEQ multiplex PCR; TCRdb's version includes in-frame clones alone and lacks a portion of them. Here the sample spans 50,000 to 80,000 clones, approximately 92% being singletons. V shed 7 bases and J shed 1 base, with 11 bases lying between them. The CDR3 has 14 residues. Germline V gene sequence: CDR1 MDHEN, CDR2 SYDVKM. The clonotype was recovered from a female donor with multiple sclerosis, enrolled in a pregnancy study. V is TRBV28 and J is TRBJ2-1; D gene ambiguous. Material: peripheral blood, obtained in the second trimester of pregnancy. The CDR3 reads CASTMRFSYNEQFF. CDR3 in DNA: TGTGCCAGCACTATGCGCTTTTCCTACAATGAGCAGTTCTTC.